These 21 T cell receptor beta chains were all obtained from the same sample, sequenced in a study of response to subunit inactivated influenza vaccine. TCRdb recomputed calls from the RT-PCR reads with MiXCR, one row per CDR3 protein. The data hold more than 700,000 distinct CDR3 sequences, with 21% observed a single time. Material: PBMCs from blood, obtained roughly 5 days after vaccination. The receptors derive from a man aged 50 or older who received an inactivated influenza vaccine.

The CDR3 reads CASSRRWTSDGGATQYF. In DNA, the CDR3 is TGCGCCAGCAGCCGGCGCTGGACTAGCGACGGGGGAGCTACGCAGTATTTT. The rearrangement links TRBV4-3 to TRBJ2-3, with 9 bases that match TRBD2. The germline V gene encodes CDR1 LGHNA and CDR2 YSLEER. Trimming removed 4 bases from V and 8 bases from J; junction bases left unmatched: 16. This CDR3 spans 17 amino acids.

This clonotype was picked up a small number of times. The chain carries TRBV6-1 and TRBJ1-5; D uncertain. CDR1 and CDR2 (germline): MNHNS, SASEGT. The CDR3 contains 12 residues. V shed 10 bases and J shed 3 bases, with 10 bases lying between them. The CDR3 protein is CATKPFNQPQHF. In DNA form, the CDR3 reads TGTGCCACGAAACCTTTCAATCAGCCCCAGCATTTT.

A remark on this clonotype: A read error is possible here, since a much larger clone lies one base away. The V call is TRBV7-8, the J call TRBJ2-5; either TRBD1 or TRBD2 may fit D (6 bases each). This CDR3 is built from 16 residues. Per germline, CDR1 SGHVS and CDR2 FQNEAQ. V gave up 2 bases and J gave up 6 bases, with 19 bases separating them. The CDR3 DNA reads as TGTGCCAGCAGCTTATATAGGGACAAGGGAGGAAAGACCCAGTACTTC. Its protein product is CASSLYRDKGGKTQYF.

Written as DNA, the CDR3 is TGTGCCAGCAGCTTGAACAGGTTGGATGAAAAACTGTTTTTT. Translation gives CASSLNRLDEKLFF. This rearrangement joins TRBV5-6 to TRBJ1-4; TRBD1 might be the D (5 bases). This CDR3 has 14 amino acids. The germline V and J ends were trimmed by 1 base and 6 bases, with 10 bases remaining between them. Per the germline V gene, CDR1 is SGHDT and CDR2 is YYEEEE.

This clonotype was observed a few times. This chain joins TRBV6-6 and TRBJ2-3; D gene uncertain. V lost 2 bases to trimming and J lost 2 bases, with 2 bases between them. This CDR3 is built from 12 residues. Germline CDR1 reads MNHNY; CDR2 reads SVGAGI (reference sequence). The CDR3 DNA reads TGTGCCAGCAGTTACGACACAGATACGCAGTATTTT. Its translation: CASSYDTDTQYF.

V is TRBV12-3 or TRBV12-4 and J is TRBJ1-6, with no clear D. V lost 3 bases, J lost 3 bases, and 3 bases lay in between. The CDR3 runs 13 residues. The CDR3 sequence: CASSFNYNSPLHF. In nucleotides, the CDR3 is TGTGCCAGCAGTTTCAACTATAATTCACCCCTCCACTTT.

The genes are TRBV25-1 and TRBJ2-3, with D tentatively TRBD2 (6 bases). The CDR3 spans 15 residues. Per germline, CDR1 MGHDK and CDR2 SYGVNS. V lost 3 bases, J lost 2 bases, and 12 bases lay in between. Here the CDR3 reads CASSDLAKPTDTQYF. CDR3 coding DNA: TGTGCCAGCAGTGACCTAGCGAAACCCACAGATACGCAGTATTTT.

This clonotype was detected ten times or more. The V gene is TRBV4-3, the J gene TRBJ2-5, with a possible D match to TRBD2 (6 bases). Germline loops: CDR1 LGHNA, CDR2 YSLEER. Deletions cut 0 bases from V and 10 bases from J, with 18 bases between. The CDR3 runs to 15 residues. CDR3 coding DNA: TGCGCCAGCAGCCAAGATTGGGGGGACGGGGTTGTCCAGTACTTC. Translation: CASSQDWGDGVVQYF.

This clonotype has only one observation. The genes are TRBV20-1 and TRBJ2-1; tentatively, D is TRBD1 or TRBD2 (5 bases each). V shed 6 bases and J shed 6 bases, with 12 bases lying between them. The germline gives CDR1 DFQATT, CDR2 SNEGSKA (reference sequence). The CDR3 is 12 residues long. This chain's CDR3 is CSAPGTGNEQFF. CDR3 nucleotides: TGCAGTGCGCCCGGGACGGGCAATGAGCAGTTCTTC.

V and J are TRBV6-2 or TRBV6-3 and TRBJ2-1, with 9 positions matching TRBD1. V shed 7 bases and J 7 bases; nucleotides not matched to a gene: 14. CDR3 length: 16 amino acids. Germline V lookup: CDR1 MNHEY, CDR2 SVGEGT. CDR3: CASTYSGQGRANEQFF. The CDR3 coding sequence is TGTGCCAGCACCTATTCCGGACAGGGGAGGGCAAATGAGCAGTTCTTC.

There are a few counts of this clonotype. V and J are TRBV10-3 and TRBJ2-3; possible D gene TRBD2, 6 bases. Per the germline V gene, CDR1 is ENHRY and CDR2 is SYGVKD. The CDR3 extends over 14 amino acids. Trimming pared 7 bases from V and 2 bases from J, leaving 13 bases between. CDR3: CAITRSGDTDTQYF. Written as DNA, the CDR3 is TGTGCCATCACCCGGTCGGGGGACACAGATACGCAGTATTTT.

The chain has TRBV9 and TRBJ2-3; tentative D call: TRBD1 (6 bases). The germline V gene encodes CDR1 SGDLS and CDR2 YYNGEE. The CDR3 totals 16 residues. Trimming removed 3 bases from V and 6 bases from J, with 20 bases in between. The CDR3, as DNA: TGTGCCAGCAGCGCCCGGACAGTTGGCAGTACGGATACGCAGTATTTT. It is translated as CASSARTVGSTDTQYF.

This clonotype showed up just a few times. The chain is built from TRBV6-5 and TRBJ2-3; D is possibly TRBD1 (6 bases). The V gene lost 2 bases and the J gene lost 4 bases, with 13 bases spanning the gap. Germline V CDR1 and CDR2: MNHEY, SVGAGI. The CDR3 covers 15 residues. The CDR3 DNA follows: TGTGCCAGCAGTTACATGGGGGCTAGGGCAGATACGCAGTATTTT. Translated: CASSYMGARADTQYF.

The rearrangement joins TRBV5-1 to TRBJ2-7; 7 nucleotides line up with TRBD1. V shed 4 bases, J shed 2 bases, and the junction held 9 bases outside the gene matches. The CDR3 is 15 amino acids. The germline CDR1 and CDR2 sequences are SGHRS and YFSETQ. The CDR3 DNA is TGCGCCAGCAGCCAGACAGGGAGAGACCCCTACGAGCAGTACTTC. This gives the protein CASSQTGRDPYEQYF. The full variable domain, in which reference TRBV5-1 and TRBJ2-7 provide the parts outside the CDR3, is KAGVTQTPRYLIKTRGQQVTLSCSPISGHRSVSWYQQTPGQGLQFLFEYFSETQRNKGNFPGRFSGRQFSNSRSEMNVSTLELGDSALYLCASSQTGRDPYEQYFGPGTRLTVT.

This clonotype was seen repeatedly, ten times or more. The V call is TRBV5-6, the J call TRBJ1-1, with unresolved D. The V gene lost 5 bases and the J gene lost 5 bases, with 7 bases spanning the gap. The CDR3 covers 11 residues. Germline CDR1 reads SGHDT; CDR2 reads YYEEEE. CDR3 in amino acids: CASSLRTEAFF. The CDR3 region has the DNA TGTGCCAGCAGTTTAAGGACTGAAGCTTTCTTT.

The CDR3 loop is CASSPWVTNAYEQYF. CDR3 DNA sequence: TGTGCCAGCAGCCCCTGGGTTACAAACGCCTACGAGCAGTACTTC. This chain links TRBV11-1 with TRBJ2-7; no clear D gene. Germline V gives CDR1 SGHAT, CDR2 FQDESV (reference sequence). Trimming left V 5 bases short and J 2 bases short, with 16 bases between. CDR3 length: 15 residues.

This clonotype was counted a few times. CDR3 amino acids: CASSLIGAGGGEQFF. CDR3 DNA sequence: TGTGCCAGCAGTTTGATTGGAGCGGGAGGGGGTGAGCAGTTCTTC. The rearrangement uses TRBV28 and TRBJ2-1; 10 bases map to TRBD2. The CDR3 is made up of 15 amino acids. Trimming cost V 3 bases and J 9 bases; bases outside gene matches: 8. Germline V gene sequence: CDR1 MDHEN, CDR2 SYDVKM.

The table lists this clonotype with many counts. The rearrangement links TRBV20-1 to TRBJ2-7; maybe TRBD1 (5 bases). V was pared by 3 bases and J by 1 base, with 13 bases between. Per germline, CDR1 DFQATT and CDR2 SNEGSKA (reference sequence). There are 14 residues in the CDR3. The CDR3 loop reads CSARRSRASYEQYF. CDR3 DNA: TGCAGTGCTAGGAGGAGCAGGGCGTCCTACGAGCAGTACTTC.

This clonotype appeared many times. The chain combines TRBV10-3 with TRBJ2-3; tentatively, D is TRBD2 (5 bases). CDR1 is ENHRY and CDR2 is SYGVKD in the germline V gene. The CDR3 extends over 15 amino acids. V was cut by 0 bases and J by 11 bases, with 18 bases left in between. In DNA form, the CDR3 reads TGTGCCATCAGTGAGTCGATTTACCGGGGATCAATGCAGTATTTT. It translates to CAISESIYRGSMQYF.

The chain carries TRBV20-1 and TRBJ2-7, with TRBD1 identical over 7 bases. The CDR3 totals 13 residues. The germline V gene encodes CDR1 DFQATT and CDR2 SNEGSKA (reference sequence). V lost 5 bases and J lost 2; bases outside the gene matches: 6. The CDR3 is CSAGDRVTYEQYF. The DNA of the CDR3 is TGCAGTGCTGGCGACAGGGTGACCTACGAGCAGTACTTC.

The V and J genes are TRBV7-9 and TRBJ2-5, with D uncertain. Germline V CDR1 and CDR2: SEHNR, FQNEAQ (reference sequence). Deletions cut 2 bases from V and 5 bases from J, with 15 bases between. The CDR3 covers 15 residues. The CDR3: CASSLSLRGWETQYF. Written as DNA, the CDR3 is TGTGCCAGCAGCTTAAGTCTCCGTGGCTGGGAGACCCAGTACTTC.